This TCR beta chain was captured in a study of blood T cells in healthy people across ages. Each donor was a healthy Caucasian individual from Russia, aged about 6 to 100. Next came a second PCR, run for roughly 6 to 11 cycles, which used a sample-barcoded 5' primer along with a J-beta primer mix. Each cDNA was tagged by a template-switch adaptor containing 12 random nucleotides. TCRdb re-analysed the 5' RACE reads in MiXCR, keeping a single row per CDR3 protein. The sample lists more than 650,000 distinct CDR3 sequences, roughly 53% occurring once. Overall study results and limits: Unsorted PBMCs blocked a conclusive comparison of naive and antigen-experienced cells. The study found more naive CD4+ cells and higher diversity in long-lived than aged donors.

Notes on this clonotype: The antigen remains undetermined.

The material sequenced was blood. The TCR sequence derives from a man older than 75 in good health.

The CDR3 is CSAAGLAGEQFF. The CDR3 bases are TGCAGTGCAGCGGGACTAGCGGGAGAGCAGTTCTTC. This sequence joins TRBV20-1 and TRBJ2-1, with 13 bases matching TRBD2. This CDR3 region has 12 residues. The V segment lost 6 bases and the J segment 10 bases; nucleotides outside the gene matches: 3. Germline V gene data show CDR1 as DFQATT and CDR2 as SNEGSKA (reference sequence).